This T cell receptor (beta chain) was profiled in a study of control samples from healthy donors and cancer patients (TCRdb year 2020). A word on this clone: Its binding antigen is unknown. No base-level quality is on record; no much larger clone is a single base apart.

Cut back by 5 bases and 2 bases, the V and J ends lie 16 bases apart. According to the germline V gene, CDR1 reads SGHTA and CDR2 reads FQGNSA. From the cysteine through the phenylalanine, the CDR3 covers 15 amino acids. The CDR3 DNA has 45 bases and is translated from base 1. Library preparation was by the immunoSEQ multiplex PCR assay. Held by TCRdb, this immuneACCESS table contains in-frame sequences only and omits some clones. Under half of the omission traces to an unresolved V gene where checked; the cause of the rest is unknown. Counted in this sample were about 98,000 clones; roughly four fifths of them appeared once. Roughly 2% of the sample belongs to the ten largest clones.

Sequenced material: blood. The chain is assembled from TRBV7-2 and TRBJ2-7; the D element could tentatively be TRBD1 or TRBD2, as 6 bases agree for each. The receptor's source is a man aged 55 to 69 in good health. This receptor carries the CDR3 CASSDSWGATYEQYF. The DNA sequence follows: TGTGCCAGCAGCGATAGTTGGGGGGCCACCTACGAGCAGTACTTC.